The entry below gives a single TCR beta chain sequence along with its context. Its antigen is unknown. Using immunoSEQ multiplex PCR, the repertoire was profiled, and TCRdb retains in-frame clones only, with some absent. The sample has about 20,000 clones, approximately 91% seen once. This sample was included in a study of T cells in localized non-small cell lung cancer. Notes on the study in general: The greatest T cell clonality was found in uninvolved adjacent lung (higher than in tumor). Longer overall survival accompanied higher blood T cell density.

The CDR3 loop spans 11 amino acids. From germline, CDR1 is DFQATT and CDR2 SNEGSKA (reference sequence). V was clipped by 6 bases and J by 6 bases, with 10 bases between them. The receptor was isolated from a man aged 35 to 69 with stage II squamous cell lung carcinoma. This chain links TRBV20-1 with TRBJ2-3; D may be TRBD2 (6 bases). The starting material was PBMCs, obtained before any cancer treatment. The CDR3 DNA sequence: TGCAGTGCCCGCCTAGCGGATACGCAGTATTTT. This sequence encodes CSARLADTQYF.